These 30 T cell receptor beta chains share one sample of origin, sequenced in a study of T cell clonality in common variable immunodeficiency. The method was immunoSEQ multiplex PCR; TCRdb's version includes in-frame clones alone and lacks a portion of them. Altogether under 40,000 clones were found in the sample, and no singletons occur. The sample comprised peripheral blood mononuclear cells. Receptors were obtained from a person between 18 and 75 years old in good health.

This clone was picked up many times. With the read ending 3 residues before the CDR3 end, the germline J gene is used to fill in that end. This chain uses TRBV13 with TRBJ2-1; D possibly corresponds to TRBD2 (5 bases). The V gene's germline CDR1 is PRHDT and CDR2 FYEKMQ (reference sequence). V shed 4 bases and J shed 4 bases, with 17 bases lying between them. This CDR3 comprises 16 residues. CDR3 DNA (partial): TGTGCCAGCAGCTCCAGGCGGACTGCGGTATACAATGAG. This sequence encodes CASSSRRTAVYNE. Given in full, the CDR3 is CASSSRRTAVYNEQFF.

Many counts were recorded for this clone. CDR3 loop: CASSLIGGTYNEQFF. CDR3 bases read: TGTGCCAGCAGCTTAATCGGCGGGACTTACAATGAG. The genes are TRBV7-3 and TRBJ2-1; a possible D gene is TRBD2 (6 bases). Read sequence stops 3 residues before the CDR3 end, and the germline J gene provides the missing end. CDR1 and CDR2 from the germline V gene are SGHTA and FQGTGA. The V gene lost 1 base and the J gene lost 4 bases, with 11 bases spanning the gap. The CDR3 totals 15 residues.

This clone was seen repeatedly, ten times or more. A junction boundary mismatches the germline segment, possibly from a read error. Incomplete CDR3 DNA: TGCGCCAGCGGACCAAGCGGGGTCACAGATACG. Its translation is CASGPSGVTDT. The whole CDR3 protein is CASGPSGVTDTQYF. This chain joins TRBV4-2 and TRBJ2-3; 7 bases are shared with TRBD2. Coverage ceases 3 residues before the CDR3 finishes, and the germline J gene fills in the end. The CDR3 is 14 residues long. Germline loops: CDR1 LGHNA, CDR2 YNFKEQ.

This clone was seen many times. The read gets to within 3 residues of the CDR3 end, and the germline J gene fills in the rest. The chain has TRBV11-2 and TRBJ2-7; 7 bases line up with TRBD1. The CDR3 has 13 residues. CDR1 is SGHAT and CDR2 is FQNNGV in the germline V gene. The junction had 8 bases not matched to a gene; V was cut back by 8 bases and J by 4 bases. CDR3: CASGLQGPYEQYF. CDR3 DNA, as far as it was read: TGTGCCAGCGGCCTACAGGGGCCTTACGAG.

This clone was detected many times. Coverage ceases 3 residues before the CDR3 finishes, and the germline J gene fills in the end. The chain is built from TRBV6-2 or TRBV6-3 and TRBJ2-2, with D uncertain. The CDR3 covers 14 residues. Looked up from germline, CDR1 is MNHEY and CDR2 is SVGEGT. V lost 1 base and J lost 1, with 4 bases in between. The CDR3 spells CASSYFQNTGELFF. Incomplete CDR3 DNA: TGTGCCAGCAGTTACTTCCAGAACACCGGGGAG.

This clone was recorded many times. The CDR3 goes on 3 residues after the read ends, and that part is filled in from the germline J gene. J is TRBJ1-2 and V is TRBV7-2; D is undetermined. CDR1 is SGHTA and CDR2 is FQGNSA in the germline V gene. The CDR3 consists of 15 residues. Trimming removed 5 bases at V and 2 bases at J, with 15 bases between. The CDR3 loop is CASSHNPTQNYGYTF. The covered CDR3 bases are TGTGCCAGCAGCCATAACCCCACACAAAACTATGGC.

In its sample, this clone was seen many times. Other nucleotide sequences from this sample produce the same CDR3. CDR3 sequence: CASSPLGTELDTQYF. Partial CDR3 DNA: TGTGCCAGCAGCCCACTCGGGACAGAATTAGATACG. The chain joins TRBV5-8 to TRBJ2-3; 7 positions match TRBD1. The sequenced fragment ends 3 residues before the CDR3 boundary, so the rest is inferred from the germline J gene. The CDR3 extends over 15 amino acids. V was pared by 4 bases and J by 5 bases, with 10 bases of the junction left unmatched. Germline V gene sequence: CDR1 SGHTS, CDR2 YDEGEE.

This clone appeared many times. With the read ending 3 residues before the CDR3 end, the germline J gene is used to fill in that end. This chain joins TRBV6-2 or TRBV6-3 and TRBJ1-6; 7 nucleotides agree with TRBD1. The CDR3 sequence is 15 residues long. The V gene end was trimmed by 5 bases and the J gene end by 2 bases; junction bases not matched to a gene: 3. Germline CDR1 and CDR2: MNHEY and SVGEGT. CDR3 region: CASSDGTAYNSPLHF. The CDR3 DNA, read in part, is TGTGCCAGCAGTGACGGGACAGCCTATAATTCACCC.

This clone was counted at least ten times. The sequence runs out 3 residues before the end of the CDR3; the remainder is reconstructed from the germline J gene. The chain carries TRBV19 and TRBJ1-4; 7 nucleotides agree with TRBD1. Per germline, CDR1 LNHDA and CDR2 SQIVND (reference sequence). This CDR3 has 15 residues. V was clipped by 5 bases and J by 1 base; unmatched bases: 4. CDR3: CASSADRLTNEKLFF. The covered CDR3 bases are TGTGCCAGTAGTGCGGACAGGTTAACTAATGAAAAA.

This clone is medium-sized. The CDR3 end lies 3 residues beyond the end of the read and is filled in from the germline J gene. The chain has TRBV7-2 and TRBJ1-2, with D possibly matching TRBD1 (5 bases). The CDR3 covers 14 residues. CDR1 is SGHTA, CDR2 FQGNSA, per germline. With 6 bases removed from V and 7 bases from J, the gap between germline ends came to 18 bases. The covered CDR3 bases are TGTGCCAGCAGTCCGTCGGGGGGTTCGGGTGGC. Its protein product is CASSPSGGSGG. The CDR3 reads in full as CASSPSGGSGGYTF.

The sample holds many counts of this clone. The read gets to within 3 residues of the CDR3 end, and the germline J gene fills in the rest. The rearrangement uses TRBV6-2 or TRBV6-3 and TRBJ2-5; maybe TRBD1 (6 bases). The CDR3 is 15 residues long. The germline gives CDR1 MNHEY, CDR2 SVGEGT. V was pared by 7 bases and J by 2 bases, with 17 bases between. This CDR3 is CASTILGGQQETQYF. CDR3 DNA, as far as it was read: TGTGCCAGCACCATTTTAGGTGGACAGCAAGAGACC.

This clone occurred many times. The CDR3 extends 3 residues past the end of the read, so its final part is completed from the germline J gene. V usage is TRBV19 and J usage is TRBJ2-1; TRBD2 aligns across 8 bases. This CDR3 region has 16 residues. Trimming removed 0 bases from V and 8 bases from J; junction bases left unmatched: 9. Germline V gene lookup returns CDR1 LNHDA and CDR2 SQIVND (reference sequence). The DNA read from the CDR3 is TGTGCCAGTAGTATAGATGGGCTAGCGGGTTGGGATGAG. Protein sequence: CASSIDGLAGWDE. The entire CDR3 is CASSIDGLAGWDEQFF.

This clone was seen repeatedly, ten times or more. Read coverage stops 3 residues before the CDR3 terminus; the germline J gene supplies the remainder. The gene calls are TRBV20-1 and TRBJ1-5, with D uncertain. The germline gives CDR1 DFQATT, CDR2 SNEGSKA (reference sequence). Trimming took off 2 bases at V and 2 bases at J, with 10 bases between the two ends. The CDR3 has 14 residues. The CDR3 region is CSARQEHGNQPQHF. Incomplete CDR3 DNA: TGCAGTGCTAGACAAGAACATGGCAATCAGCCC.

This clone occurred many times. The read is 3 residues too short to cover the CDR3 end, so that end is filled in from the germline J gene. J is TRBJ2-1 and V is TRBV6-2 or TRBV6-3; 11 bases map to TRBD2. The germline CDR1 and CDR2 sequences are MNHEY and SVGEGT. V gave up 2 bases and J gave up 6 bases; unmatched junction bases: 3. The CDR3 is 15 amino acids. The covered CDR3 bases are TGTGCCAGCAGTTACGGGACTAGCGGTATCAATGAG. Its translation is CASSYGTSGINE. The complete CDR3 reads CASSYGTSGINEQFF.

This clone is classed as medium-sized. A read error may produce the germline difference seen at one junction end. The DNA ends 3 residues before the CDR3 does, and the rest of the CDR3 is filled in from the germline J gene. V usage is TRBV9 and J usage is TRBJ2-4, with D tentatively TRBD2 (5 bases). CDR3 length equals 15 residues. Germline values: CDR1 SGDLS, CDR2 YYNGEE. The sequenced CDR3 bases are TGTGCCAGTAGCGTAGGGTCGCAGCGAAAAAACATT. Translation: CASSVGSQRKNI. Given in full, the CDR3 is CASSVGSQRKNIQYF.

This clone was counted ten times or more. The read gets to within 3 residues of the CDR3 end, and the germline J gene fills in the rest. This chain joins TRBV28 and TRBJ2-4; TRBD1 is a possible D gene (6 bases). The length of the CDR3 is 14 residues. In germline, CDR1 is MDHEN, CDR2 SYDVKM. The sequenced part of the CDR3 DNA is TGTGCCAGCAGTTTGACAGGTGAATCCTATGGT. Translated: CASSLTGESYG. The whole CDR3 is CASSLTGESYGQYF. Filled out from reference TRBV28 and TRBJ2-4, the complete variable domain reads DVKVTQSSRYLVKRTGEKVFLECVQDMDHENMFWYRQDPGLGLRLIYFSYDVKMKEKGDIPEGYSVSREKKERFSLILESASTNQTSMYLCASSLTGESYGQYFGAGTRLSVL.

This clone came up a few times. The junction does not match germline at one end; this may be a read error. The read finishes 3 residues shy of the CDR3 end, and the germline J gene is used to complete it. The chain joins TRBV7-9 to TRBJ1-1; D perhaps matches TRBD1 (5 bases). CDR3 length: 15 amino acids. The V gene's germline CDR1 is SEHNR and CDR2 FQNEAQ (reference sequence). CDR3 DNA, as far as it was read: TGTGCCAGCAGCTTAGGACGGCAGTTTGGGACTGAG. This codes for CASSLGRQFGTE. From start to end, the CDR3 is CASSLGRQFGTEAFF.

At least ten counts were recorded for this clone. Partial CDR3 DNA: TGTGCCAGCAGTTCGACTATTACTTACGAG. Amino acids: CASSSTITYE. The whole CDR3 is CASSSTITYEQYF. The V call is TRBV6-2 or TRBV6-3, the J call TRBJ2-7; a possible D gene is TRBD2 (5 bases). The read gets to within 3 residues of the CDR3 end, and the germline J gene fills in the rest. V was shortened by 4 bases and J by 4 bases, with 11 bases between the two germline ends. Germline V lookup: CDR1 MNHEY, CDR2 SVGEGT. CDR3 length: 13 amino acids.

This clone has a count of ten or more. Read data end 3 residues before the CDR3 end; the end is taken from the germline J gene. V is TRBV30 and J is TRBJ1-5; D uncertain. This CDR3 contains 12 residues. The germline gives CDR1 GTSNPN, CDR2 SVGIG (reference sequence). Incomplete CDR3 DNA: TGTGCACTTGGCAGGAATTATCAGCCC. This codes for CALGRNYQP. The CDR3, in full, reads CALGRNYQPQHF.

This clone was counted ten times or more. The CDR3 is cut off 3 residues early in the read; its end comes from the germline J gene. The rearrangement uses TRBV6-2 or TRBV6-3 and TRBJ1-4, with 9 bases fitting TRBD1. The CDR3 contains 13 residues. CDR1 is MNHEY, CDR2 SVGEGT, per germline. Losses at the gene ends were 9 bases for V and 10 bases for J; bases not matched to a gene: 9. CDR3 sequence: CASTTGGSAKLFF. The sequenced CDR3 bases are TGTGCCAGTACGACAGGGGGATCCGCAAAA.

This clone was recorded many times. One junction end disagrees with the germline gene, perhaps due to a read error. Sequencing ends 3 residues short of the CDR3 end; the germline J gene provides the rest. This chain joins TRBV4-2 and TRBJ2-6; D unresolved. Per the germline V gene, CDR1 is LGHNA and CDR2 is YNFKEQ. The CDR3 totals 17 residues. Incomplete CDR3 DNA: TGCGCCAGCAGCCAAAGTCCACAGAGCTCTGGGGCCAACGTC. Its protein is CASSQSPQSSGANV. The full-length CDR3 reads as CASSQSPQSSGANVLTF.

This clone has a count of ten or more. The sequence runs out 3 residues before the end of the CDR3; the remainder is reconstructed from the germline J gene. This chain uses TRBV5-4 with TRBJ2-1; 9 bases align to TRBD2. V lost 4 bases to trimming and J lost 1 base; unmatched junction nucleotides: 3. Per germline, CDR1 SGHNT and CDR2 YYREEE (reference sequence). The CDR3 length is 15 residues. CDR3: CASSPTSGSYNEQFF. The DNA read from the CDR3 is TGTGCCAGCAGCCCAACTAGCGGGTCCTACAATGAG.

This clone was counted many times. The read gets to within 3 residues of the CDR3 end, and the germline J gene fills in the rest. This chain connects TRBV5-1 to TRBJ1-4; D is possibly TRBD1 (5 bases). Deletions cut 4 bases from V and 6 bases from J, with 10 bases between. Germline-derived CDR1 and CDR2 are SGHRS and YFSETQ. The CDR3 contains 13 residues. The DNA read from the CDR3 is TGCGCCAGCAGCCTGGGACTTGATGAAAAA. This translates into CASSLGLDEK. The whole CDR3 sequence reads CASSLGLDEKLFF.

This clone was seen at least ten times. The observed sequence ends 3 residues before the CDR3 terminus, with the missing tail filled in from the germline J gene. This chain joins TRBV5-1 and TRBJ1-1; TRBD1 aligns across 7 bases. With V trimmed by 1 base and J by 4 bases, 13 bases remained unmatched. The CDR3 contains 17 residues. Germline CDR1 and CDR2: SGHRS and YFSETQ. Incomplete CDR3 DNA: TGCGCCAGCAGCTTGAAATCGCCAGGGGGAAAATTCACTGAA. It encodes CASSLKSPGGKFTE. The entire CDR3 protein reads CASSLKSPGGKFTEAFF. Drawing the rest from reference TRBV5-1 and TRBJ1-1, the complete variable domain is KAGVTQTPRYLIKTRGQQVTLSCSPISGHRSVSWYQQTPGQGLQFLFEYFSETQRNKGNFPGRFSGRQFSNSRSEMNVSTLELGDSALYLCASSLKSPGGKFTEAFFGQGTRLTVV.

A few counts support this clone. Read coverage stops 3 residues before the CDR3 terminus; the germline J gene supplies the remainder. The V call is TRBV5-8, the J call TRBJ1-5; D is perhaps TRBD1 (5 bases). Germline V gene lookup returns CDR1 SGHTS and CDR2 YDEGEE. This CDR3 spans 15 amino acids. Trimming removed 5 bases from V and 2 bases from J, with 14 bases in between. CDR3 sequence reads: CASRFRDRGNQPQHF. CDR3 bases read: TGTGCCAGCAGATTCAGGGATCGGGGCAATCAGCCC.

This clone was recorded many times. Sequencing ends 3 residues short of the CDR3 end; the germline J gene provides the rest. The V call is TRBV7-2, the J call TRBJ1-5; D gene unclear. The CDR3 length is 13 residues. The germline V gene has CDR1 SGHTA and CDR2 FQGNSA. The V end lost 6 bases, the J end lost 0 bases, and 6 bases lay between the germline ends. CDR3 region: CASSRNSNQPQHF. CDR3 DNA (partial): TGTGCCAGCAGTAGAAATAGCAATCAGCCC.

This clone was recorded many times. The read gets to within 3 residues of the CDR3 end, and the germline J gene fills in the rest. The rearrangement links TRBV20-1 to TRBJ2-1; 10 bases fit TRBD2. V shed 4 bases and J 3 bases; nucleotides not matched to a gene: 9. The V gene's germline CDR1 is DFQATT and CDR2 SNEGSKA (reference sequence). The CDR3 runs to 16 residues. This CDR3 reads CSAKSRTSGIYNEQFF. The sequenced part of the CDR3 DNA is TGCAGTGCTAAATCCAGAACTAGCGGGATCTACAATGAG.

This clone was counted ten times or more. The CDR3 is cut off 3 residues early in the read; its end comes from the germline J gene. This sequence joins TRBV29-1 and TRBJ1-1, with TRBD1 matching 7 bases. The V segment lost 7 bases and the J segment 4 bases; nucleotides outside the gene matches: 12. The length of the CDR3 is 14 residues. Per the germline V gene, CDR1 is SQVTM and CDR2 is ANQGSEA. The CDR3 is CSASNRGWGTEAFF. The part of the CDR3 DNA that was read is TGCAGCGCGTCGAACAGGGGATGGGGCACTGAA.

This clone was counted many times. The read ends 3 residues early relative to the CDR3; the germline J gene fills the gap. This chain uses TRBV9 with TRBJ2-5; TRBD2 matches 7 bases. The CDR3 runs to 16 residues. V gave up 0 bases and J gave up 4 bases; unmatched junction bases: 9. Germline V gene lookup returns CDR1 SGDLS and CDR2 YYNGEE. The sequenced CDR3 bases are TGTGCCAGCAGCGTAGCTACGGGCGCGGGAGTAGAGACC. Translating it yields CASSVATGAGVET. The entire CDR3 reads CASSVATGAGVETQYF.

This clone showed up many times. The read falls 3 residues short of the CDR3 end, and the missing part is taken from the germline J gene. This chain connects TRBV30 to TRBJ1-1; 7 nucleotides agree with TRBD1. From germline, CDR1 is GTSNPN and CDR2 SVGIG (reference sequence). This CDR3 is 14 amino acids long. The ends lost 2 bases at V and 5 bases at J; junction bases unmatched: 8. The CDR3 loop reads CAWSLTGLRTEAFF. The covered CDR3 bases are TGTGCCTGGAGTCTGACAGGGTTGAGGACTGAA.